Shown below are 20 T cell receptor beta chains from a single sample sequenced in a study of T cells in Graves' hyperthyroidism and ophthalmopathy. From RNA transcripts, TCR beta CDR3 regions were amplified. RT-PCR in the first round (using the HTBI primer set) targeted the TCR CDR3. TCRdb reanalysed the multiplex PCR reads using MiXCR and keeps one entry per CDR3 protein. Of 270,000 or so distinct CDR3 sequences listed, around 15% are singletons. Sequenced material: blood. All receptors come from a woman between 50 and 59 years old with Graves' hyperthyroidism that later progressed to Graves' ophthalmopathy.

The chain employs TRBV5-1 and TRBJ2-5; D is possibly TRBD1 (6 bases). The germline V and J ends were trimmed by 5 bases and 1 base, with 9 bases remaining between them. This CDR3 has 13 residues. In germline, CDR1 is SGHRS, CDR2 YFSETQ. CDR3 bases: TGCGCCAGCAGACGGGACATCCAAGAGACCCAGTACTTC. It specifies CASRRDIQETQYF.

In this sample, this clonotype turned up a few times. The V call is TRBV4-1, the J call TRBJ2-7; either TRBD1 or TRBD2 may fit D (6 bases each). The CDR3 contains 15 residues. CDR1 is MGHRA and CDR2 is YSYEKL in the germline V gene. Trimming took 4 bases from V and 0 from J, leaving 13 bases between them. This CDR3 reads CASSPTWGASYEQYF. CDR3 sequence (DNA): TGCGCCAGCAGCCCGACATGGGGGGCCTCCTACGAGCAGTACTTC.

This clonotype was counted at least ten times. The chain links TRBV5-1 to TRBJ1-5; 8 bases are shared with TRBD1. The CDR3 has 15 amino acids. Trimming cost V 3 bases and J 1 base; bases outside gene matches: 3. Germline V gene data show CDR1 as SGHRS and CDR2 as YFSETQ. CDR3 sequence: CASSWTGTSNQPQHF. DNA of the CDR3: TGCGCCAGCAGCTGGACAGGGACCAGCAATCAGCCCCAGCATTTT.

This clonotype was seen at least ten times. The V and J genes are TRBV20-1 and TRBJ2-7; 7 bases map to TRBD2. CDR3 size: 15 residues. The germline V gene encodes CDR1 DFQATT and CDR2 SNEGSKA (reference sequence). J lost 3 bases, V lost 4 bases, and 12 bases had no gene match. CDR3 residues: CSAKVLAGALYEQYF. The CDR3 coding sequence is TGCAGTGCTAAGGTTTTGGCGGGAGCGCTCTACGAGCAGTACTTC.

This clonotype was counted ten times or more. The V gene is TRBV11-2, the J gene TRBJ2-5; no definite D call. Germline lookup yields CDR1 SGHAT and CDR2 FQNNGV. V was cut by 5 bases and J by 3 bases, with 19 bases left in between. The CDR3 contains 16 residues. CDR3 sequence (DNA): TGTGCCAGCAGCCCCGTCTCTTGGTGGCGAGAAGAGACCCAGTACTTC. Amino acids: CASSPVSWWREETQYF.

The J gene is TRBJ2-7, the V gene TRBV13; D is uncertain. The CDR3 runs 13 residues. The V end lost 5 bases, the J end lost 4 bases, and 12 bases lay between the germline ends. Germline CDR1 PRHDT, CDR2 FYEKMQ (reference sequence). The CDR3: CASSQNLGYEQYF. For the CDR3, the DNA is TGTGCCAGCAGCCAGAATCTGGGTTACGAGCAGTACTTC.

In this sample, this clonotype turned up many times. The V gene is TRBV5-1, the J gene TRBJ1-1, with 9 bases aligning to TRBD1. V gave up 3 bases and J gave up 1 base; unmatched junction bases: 4. The CDR3 has 15 amino acids. Germline-derived CDR1 and CDR2 are SGHRS and YFSETQ. The CDR3 bases are TGCGCCAGCAGCTGGGACAGGGTGGAGAACACTGAAGCTTTCTTT. Amino acids: CASSWDRVENTEAFF. Complete variable domain (other parts from reference TRBV5-1 and TRBJ1-1): KAGVTQTPRYLIKTRGQQVTLSCSPISGHRSVSWYQQTPGQGLQFLFEYFSETQRNKGNFPGRFSGRQFSNSRSEMNVSTLELGDSALYLCASSWDRVENTEAFFGQGTRLTVV.

This clonotype was recorded at least ten times. The chain couples TRBV11-2 to TRBJ2-3; TRBD2 matches at 12 bases. V lost 5 bases and J lost 5; bases outside the gene matches: 8. Looked up from germline, CDR1 is SGHAT and CDR2 is FQNNGV. The CDR3 totals 16 residues. For the CDR3, the DNA is TGTGCCAGCAGCCTGGCTAGCGGGAGGGCCTTAGATACGCAGTATTTT. This translates into CASSLASGRALDTQYF.

The table lists this clonotype with many counts. This chain joins TRBV12-3 or TRBV12-4 and TRBJ2-1, with TRBD1 matching over 12 bases. The trim removed 5 bases at V and 9 bases at J, leaving 8 bases unmatched. The CDR3 loop spans 15 amino acids. DNA of the CDR3: TGTGCCAGCAGTCCGTCCCGGGACAGGGGGCGTGAGCAGTTCTTC. It specifies CASSPSRDRGREQFF.

This clonotype was counted only a few times. The chain's CDR3 is CASRRRDYTDTQYF. CDR3 DNA: TGTGCCAGCAGGCGACGGGACTACACAGATACGCAGTATTTT. This chain joins TRBV6-1 and TRBJ2-3; TRBD2 matches at 7 bases. This CDR3 is built from 14 residues. Germline V gene sequence: CDR1 MNHNS, CDR2 SASEGT. The V and J ends lost 6 bases and 2 bases, in that order; junction bases with no gene match: 5.

This clonotype was found many times. V usage is TRBV7-9 and J usage is TRBJ1-1; D is undetermined. The germline CDR1 and CDR2 sequences are SEHNR and FQNEAQ (reference sequence). The ends were cut back, 8 bases at V and 1 base at J, with 20 bases in the middle. The CDR3 extends over 16 amino acids. CDR3 amino acids: CASRAPDEKTNTEAFF. The CDR3 nucleotides are TGTGCCAGCCGAGCACCCGACGAAAAGACGAACACTGAAGCTTTCTTT.

This clonotype was seen repeatedly, ten times or more. The J gene is TRBJ2-7, the V gene TRBV6-1; 8 nucleotides line up with TRBD1. Germline V gene sequence: CDR1 MNHNS, CDR2 SASEGT. V trimming: 5 bases; J trimming: 5 bases; junction bases outside the gene matches: 8. The CDR3 runs 14 residues. The CDR3 nucleotides are TGTGCCAGCAGTACTGGACAGGGTTCCAACGAGCAGTACTTC. It yields the protein CASSTGQGSNEQYF.

This clonotype was detected many times. V and J are TRBV18 and TRBJ1-2, with 9 bases matching TRBD1. Germline CDR1 and CDR2: KGHSH and LQKENI. The trim removed 3 bases at V and 4 bases at J, leaving 6 bases unmatched. The CDR3 totals 15 residues. The chain's CDR3 is CASSPGTGHAYGYTF. The CDR3 DNA is TGTGCCAGCTCACCCGGGACAGGGCATGCCTATGGCTACACCTTC.

The gene calls are TRBV7-3 and TRBJ1-3; D unclear. The CDR3 contains 13 residues. Germline CDR1 SGHTA, CDR2 FQGTGA. The V and J ends lost 1 base and 8 bases respectively, with 9 bases between them. The DNA of the CDR3 is TGTGCCAGCAGCTTAAGGGGTGGCGACACCATATATTTT. It specifies CASSLRGGDTIYF.

There are many counts of this clonotype. The chain recombines TRBV15 with TRBJ1-5; 7 bases line up with TRBD1. Germline V lookup: CDR1 LNHNV, CDR2 YYDKDF (reference sequence). The CDR3 covers 15 residues. The trim removed 3 bases at V and 5 bases at J, leaving 7 bases unmatched. The CDR3 spells CATSRFTGVYQPQHF. In nucleotides, the CDR3 is TGTGCCACCAGCAGGTTCACAGGGGTTTATCAGCCCCAGCATTTT.

This clonotype was counted at least ten times. The CDR3 DNA reads TGCGCCAGCAGCTTGGCCGCCTTCTACAATGAGCAGTTCTTC. Translated: CASSLAAFYNEQFF. The chain joins TRBV5-1 to TRBJ2-1; no firm D call. Trimming left V 0 bases short and J 3 bases short, with 7 bases between. The CDR3 loop spans 14 amino acids. Germline values: CDR1 SGHRS, CDR2 YFSETQ.

There are many counts of this clonotype. The rearrangement joins TRBV18 to TRBJ2-3; D unresolved. Germline V gives CDR1 KGHSH, CDR2 LQKENI. This CDR3 region has 13 residues. Trimming left V 0 bases short and J 4 bases short, with 5 bases between. The CDR3 loop is CASSPPDADTQYF. The CDR3 DNA is TGTGCCAGCTCACCACCCGACGCAGATACGCAGTATTTT.

At least ten counts were recorded for this clonotype. The chain couples TRBV27 to TRBJ2-7, with 7 nucleotides matching TRBD2. V lost 3 bases and J lost 7; bases outside the gene matches: 6. This CDR3 region has 13 residues. Germline values: CDR1 MNHEY, CDR2 SMNVEV (reference sequence). The CDR3 coding sequence is TGTGCCAGCAGTTTGACGAGACTAGCTGAGCAGTACTTC. It yields the protein CASSLTRLAEQYF.

This clonotype was seen at least ten times. This chain links TRBV20-1 with TRBJ2-1; D is undetermined. CDR1 is DFQATT, CDR2 SNEGSKA, per germline (reference sequence). The CDR3 runs 14 residues. Trimming took off 6 bases at V and 6 bases at J, with 18 bases between the two ends. The CDR3 nucleotides read TGCAGTGCCATCTATACCGGATGGAGCAATGAGCAGTTCTTC. This sequence encodes CSAIYTGWSNEQFF.

The chain carries TRBV20-1 and TRBJ2-1; D ambiguous. Germline CDR1 is DFQATT and CDR2 is SNEGSKA (reference sequence). This CDR3 comprises 15 residues. V gave up 8 bases and J gave up 0 bases, with 17 bases separating them. CDR3: CSTKTSFSSYNEQFF. The CDR3 nucleotides read TGCAGTACAAAAACGTCCTTCAGCTCCTACAATGAGCAGTTCTTC.